This T cell receptor beta chain is drawn from a study of blood T cell repertoires in COVID-19. As for the study in general: Samples representing acute and convalescent COVID-19 were sourced from the United States, Italy and Spain. T cells, B-cell-depleted T cells, or PBMCs supplied cDNA or gDNA.

Sequencing was performed with immunoSEQ multiplex PCR; in TCRdb, only in-frame clones are kept and a portion is missing. The table lists fewer than 250,000 clones, roughly nine tenths of them singletons. CDR3 length: 12 amino acids. V gave up 3 bases and J gave up 5 bases, with 8 bases separating them. Patients in Seattle were enrolled during active infection, then followed longitudinally. This chain connects TRBV12-3 or TRBV12-4 to TRBJ2-7, with D hard to call. The sequencing sample was made of peripheral blood. The origin of this receptor is a man aged 55 to 70 with COVID-19, enrolled during active disease. CDR3 coding DNA: TGTGCCAGCAGTTTGAATAGAGACGAGCAGTACTTC. Amino acids: CASSLNRDEQYF.